The 16 T cell receptor beta chains presented below share a single source sample, sequenced in a study of T cell repertoires in cytomegalovirus infection. TCRdb reprocessed the reads with MiXCR, giving one entry per CDR3 protein. Of under 150,000 distinct CDR3 sequences in the sample, 24% were seen once. Which antigens these TCRs recognize remains unknown. The sample was PBMCs, sequenced either directly or after in vitro stimulation (not recorded which). Source of these receptors: a human donor in good health (CMV status not recorded). Some clones in this sample may be carry-over from other donors' samples.

The chain joins TRBV11-3 to TRBJ1-1; TRBD1 aligns across 9 bases. The CDR3 runs to 13 residues. Germline CDR1 is SGHNT and CDR2 is YENEEA. With V trimmed by 4 bases and J by 6 bases, 3 bases remained unmatched. The CDR3 spells CASSSRDRAEAFF. In nucleotides, the CDR3 is TGTGCCAGCAGCTCCCGGGACAGGGCTGAAGCTTTCTTT.

The V and J genes are TRBV12-3 or TRBV12-4 and TRBJ2-5; TRBD1 aligns across 7 bases. The ends lost 3 bases at V and 3 bases at J; junction bases unmatched: 4. CDR3 length: 14 residues. CDR3 amino acids: CASSLLGQEETQYF. The CDR3 nucleotides read TGTGCCAGCAGTTTGCTTGGACAGGAAGAGACCCAGTACTTC.

This clonotype was observed a handful of times. Here the CDR3 DNA reads TGTGCCAGCAGTCCGGACAGCTCTAACTATGGCTACACCTTC. Residues: CASSPDSSNYGYTF. The V gene is TRBV6-1, the J gene TRBJ1-2; TRBD1 might be the D (6 bases). Germline-derived CDR1 and CDR2 are MNHNS and SASEGT. V was clipped by 5 bases and J by 0 bases, with 10 bases between them. The CDR3 extends over 14 amino acids.

This clonotype occurred many times. V and J are TRBV7-2 and TRBJ2-3; TRBD2 aligns across 13 bases. The J segment lost 4 bases and the V segment lost 4 bases, leaving 5 bases of the junction unmatched. CDR1 SGHTA and CDR2 FQGNSA come from the germline V gene. This CDR3 comprises 16 residues. CDR3 loop: CASSSWTSGSADTQYF. The DNA of the CDR3 is TGTGCCAGCAGCTCCTGGACTAGCGGGAGTGCAGATACGCAGTATTTT. Together with reference TRBV7-2 and TRBJ2-3, the CDR3 gives the full variable domain: GAGVSQSPSNKVTEKGKDVELRCDPISGHTALYWYRQSLGQGLEFLIYFQGNSAPDKSGLPSDRFSAERTGGSVSTLTIQRTQQEDSAVYLCASSSWTSGSADTQYFGPGTRLTVL.

This clonotype was picked up a small number of times. V usage is TRBV11-2 and J usage is TRBJ2-7; perhaps TRBD2 as D (5 bases). Germline lookup yields CDR1 SGHAT and CDR2 FQNNGV. V dropped 0 bases and J dropped 5 bases, with 14 bases sitting between them. CDR3 length: 15 amino acids. The CDR3 DNA is TGTGCCAGCAGCTTAGAAGGGTCGGGGTTGAACGAGCAGTACGTC. This gives the protein CASSLEGSGLNEQYV.

V usage is TRBV28 and J usage is TRBJ2-3; D call uncertain. In germline, CDR1 is MDHEN, CDR2 SYDVKM. V lost 7 bases to trimming and J lost 6 bases, with 14 bases between them. The CDR3 length is 13 residues. Here the CDR3 DNA reads TGTGCCAGCACCCTGAACGCCGGCGATACGCAGTATTTT. Translating gives CASTLNAGDTQYF.

At least ten counts were recorded for this clonotype. The genes are TRBV7-2 and TRBJ1-5, with D possibly matching TRBD1 (6 bases). The CDR3 is 15 residues long. V was shortened by 6 bases and J by 0 bases, with 12 bases between the two germline ends. Germline V gives CDR1 SGHTA, CDR2 FQGNSA. This CDR3 is CASSPQGGSNQPQHF. The CDR3 nucleotides read TGTGCCAGCAGTCCACAGGGTGGTAGCAATCAGCCCCAGCATTTT.

The gene calls are TRBV19 and TRBJ2-1; 10 positions match TRBD2. Germline CDR1 is LNHDA and CDR2 is SQIVND (reference sequence). V lost 6 bases to trimming and J lost 10 bases; unmatched junction nucleotides: 12. This CDR3 region has 15 residues. The CDR3 DNA is TGTGCCAGTAGATTAGCGGGAGGCTCGGGTCAGGAGCAGTTCTTC. Translation: CASRLAGGSGQEQFF.

At least ten counts were recorded for this clonotype. This chain's CDR3 is CASSPTSGRMSTGELFF. CDR3 bases: TGTGCCAGCAGCCCTACTAGCGGGAGGATGAGCACCGGGGAGCTGTTTTTT. The chain is built from TRBV7-2 and TRBJ2-2; 12 bases are a match to TRBD2. Germline V lookup: CDR1 SGHTA, CDR2 FQGNSA. J was trimmed by 4 bases and V by 5 bases; bases with no gene match: 8. The CDR3 is 17 residues long. The whole variable domain, remainder taken from reference TRBV7-2 and TRBJ2-2, is GAGVSQSPSNKVTEKGKDVELRCDPISGHTALYWYRQSLGQGLEFLIYFQGNSAPDKSGLPSDRFSAERTGGSVSTLTIQRTQQEDSAVYLCASSPTSGRMSTGELFFGEGSRLTVL.

This clonotype was recorded a few times. The rearrangement uses TRBV5-4 and TRBJ2-3, with TRBD2 identical over 8 bases. Germline V gene data show CDR1 as SGHNT and CDR2 as YYREEE (reference sequence). V trimming: 4 bases; J trimming: 8 bases; junction bases outside the gene matches: 18. The CDR3 is 17 residues long. CDR3: CASSPAGSGVVRSTQYF. The CDR3 region has the DNA TGTGCCAGCAGCCCAGCGGGTAGCGGGGTCGTCCGGTCTACGCAGTATTTT.

This clonotype was seen at least ten times. The gene calls are TRBV6-2 or TRBV6-3 and TRBJ2-1, with 10 bases identical to TRBD2. The junction had 8 bases not matched to a gene; V was cut back by 2 bases and J by 4 bases. CDR1 is MNHEY, CDR2 SVGEGT, per germline. The CDR3 is 17 residues long. As DNA, the CDR3 is TGTGCCAGCAGTTACAGTGGACTAGCGGTAGGGTACAATGAGCAGTTCTTC. As protein: CASSYSGLAVGYNEQFF.

J is TRBJ1-1 and V is TRBV29-1; D unclear. This CDR3 region has 14 residues. From germline, CDR1 is SQVTM and CDR2 ANQGSEA. Trimming took off 8 bases at V and 3 bases at J, with 19 bases between the two ends. The CDR3, as DNA: TGCAGCACCCTCGACGGAAGGACGTACACTGAAGCTTTCTTT. Its translation: CSTLDGRTYTEAFF. Drawing the rest from reference TRBV29-1 and TRBJ1-1, the complete variable domain is SAVISQKPSRDICQRGTSLTIQCQVDSQVTMMFWYRQQPGQSLTLIATANQGSEATYESGFVIDKFPISRPNLTFSTLTVSNMSPEDSSIYLCSTLDGRTYTEAFFGQGTRLTVV.

This clonotype was picked up a small number of times. The V call is TRBV6-1, the J call TRBJ2-3, with TRBD1 identical over 10 bases. The CDR3 covers 16 residues. Trimming cost V 5 bases and J 1 base; bases outside gene matches: 6. Germline V gives CDR1 MNHNS, CDR2 SASEGT. The chain's CDR3 is CASSPLGTGGTDTQYF. The CDR3 bases are TGTGCCAGCAGTCCCCTCGGGACAGGGGGCACAGATACGCAGTATTTT.

The V and J genes are TRBV3-1 and TRBJ2-7; possibly TRBD2 for D (6 bases). This CDR3 has 16 amino acids. Trimming shortened V by 4 bases and J by 0 bases, and 16 bases separated the two germline ends. Germline V lookup: CDR1 LGHDT, CDR2 YNNKEL (reference sequence). The CDR3 region has the DNA TGTGCCAGCAGCCCGAAACGCGGGACCAGCTCCTACGAGCAGTACTTC. It yields the protein CASSPKRGTSSYEQYF.

This clonotype appeared a few times. The chain combines TRBV11-2 with TRBJ2-1, with a possible D match to TRBD2 (6 bases). The V and J ends lost 7 bases and 3 bases respectively, with 16 bases between them. Germline-derived CDR1 and CDR2 are SGHAT and FQNNGV. This CDR3 is built from 15 residues. CDR3 in DNA: TGTGCCAGCACGCAGGACTATTCTTTCTACAATGAGCAGTTCTTC. Its protein product is CASTQDYSFYNEQFF.

This clonotype has just a few counts. The V gene is TRBV4-1, the J gene TRBJ1-2; TRBD1 aligns across 9 bases. From germline, CDR1 is MGHRA and CDR2 YSYEKL. V was clipped by 0 bases and J by 10 bases; unmatched bases: 6. CDR3 length: 14 amino acids. The CDR3 DNA sequence: TGCGCCAGCAGCCAAGACGACAGGGGGTTGAACTACACCTTC. It encodes CASSQDDRGLNYTF.